Reported below is one T cell receptor (beta chain). Antigen: not known. This entry belongs to a study of CD8 T cells in Susac syndrome. Study-wide findings and caveats: Susac syndrome CD8+ repertoires were clonally expanded, most strongly in CD8+ TEMRA cells.

RNA was extracted with the RNeasy kit, and a quantity of roughly 0.5 to 1 ug was reverse transcribed using random hexamers. MiXCR, applied by TCRdb to the immunoSEQ multiplex PCR reads, yields one record per CDR3 protein. The sample comprises approximately 100,000 distinct CDR3 sequences, around 94% of which are singletons, and around 0.4% rests with the top ten. Definite or probable Susac syndrome was diagnosed using recently defined diagnostic criteria. CDR1 is SGHRS and CDR2 is YFSETQ in the germline V gene. This CDR3 has 14 amino acids. Between the trimmed V and J ends, which lost 4 bases and 1 base, there was a span of 9 bases.

The sample consisted of CD8+ T cells from PBMCs. This sequence joins TRBV5-1 and TRBJ2-1, with D possibly TRBD1 on 6 matching bases. The receptor was isolated from a human donor with Susac syndrome. The CDR3 reads CASSPGQSYNEQFF. The CDR3, as DNA: TGCGCCAGCAGCCCGGGACAATCCTACAATGAGCAGTTCTTC. The entire variable domain, with the rest obtained from reference TRBV5-1 and TRBJ2-1, is as follows: KAGVTQTPRYLIKTRGQQVTLSCSPISGHRSVSWYQQTPGQGLQFLFEYFSETQRNKGNFPGRFSGRQFSNSRSEMNVSTLELGDSALYLCASSPGQSYNEQFFGPGTRLTVL.